This T cell receptor beta chain was identified in a study of memory CD4+ T cells and cytomegalovirus serostatus. Overall study context: Healthy Belgian adult donors included several CMV-positive and 24 CMV-negative people.

CDR1 and CDR2 (germline): MGHDK, SYGVNS. Trimming shortened V by 4 bases and J by 2 bases, and 8 bases separated the two germline ends. The CDR3 sequence is 13 residues long. Single viable CD3+CD4+CD8-CD45RO+ cells were sorted as the memory CD4+ T cells. Donors' CMV status reflects serum IgG against pp150, pp28, p38, p52. Produced via immunoSEQ multiplex PCR; TCRdb's table is partial and in-frame only. The sample includes approximately 26,000 clones, around 72% of them seen just once. This clonotype was sampled from an adult in good health and CMV-seronegative. J is TRBJ1-1 and V is TRBV25-1; D is ambiguous. Sequencing was performed on memory CD4+ T cells from blood. The CDR3 here is CASSVGPNTEAFF. The DNA of the CDR3 is TGTGCCAGCAGTGTCGGACCCAACACTGAAGCTTTCTTT.